This TCR beta chain was recovered during a study of T cells in women clearing cervical HPV infection. Study outcomes and limitations: Repertoire richness, not evenness, was significantly elevated in CIN3+ cases versus controls. Each sample's T-cell count was unknown, possibly confounding richness.

With regard to this clone: Antigen unknown. The sequence runs out 3 residues before the end of the CDR3; the remainder is reconstructed from the germline J gene.

All participants had a single incident cervical HPV16 infection, and prevalent HPV16 infections were excluded. The table came from immunoSEQ multiplex PCR; TCRdb's copy has only in-frame clones and leaves some out. The specimen's table records 25,000 to 35,000 clones. Germline V gives CDR1 MNHEY, CDR2 SMNVEV (reference sequence). After removal of 0 bases from V and 1 base from J, the junction contained 0 bases not matched to a gene. The CDR3 has 15 residues. This sequence originates from a woman between 18 and 70 years old with a cervical HPV16 infection that either progressed to CIN3+ or cleared (not recorded which). This sequence joins TRBV27 and TRBJ2-3, with TRBD1 matching over 8 bases. The sequencing input was blood buffy coat. Incomplete CDR3 DNA: TGTGCCAGCAGTTTATCGACAGGGGGCACAGATACG. Translating it yields CASSLSTGGTDT. The entire CDR3 is CASSLSTGGTDTQYF.